These 22 T cell receptor beta chains came from one sample sequenced in a study of cytomegalovirus exposure and HLA in healthy donors. Primers: 60 Vbeta forward and 13 Jbeta reverse. The protocol was immunoSEQ multiplex PCR, while the TCRdb copy is restricted to in-frame clones and leaves out a portion. The profile covers 200,000 to 250,000 clones, with about 81% appearing a single time and 4.5% to 6% taken by the ten largest. The sample comprised PBMCs. All receptors come from a woman aged 35 to 49 in good health and CMV-seropositive.

V is TRBV5-6 and J is TRBJ1-2; TRBD1 aligns across 8 bases. V lost 2 bases, J lost 7 bases, and 13 bases stayed unmatched. The CDR3 totals 16 residues. Germline CDR1 and CDR2: SGHDT and YYEEEE. CDR3 bases: TGTGCCAGCAGCTTCCCAGGGGGCGCCGCAAACGGTGGCTACACCTTC. It specifies CASSFPGGAANGGYTF.

J is TRBJ2-5 and V is TRBV10-3; D ambiguous. The CDR3 is 12 amino acids. V lost 4 bases and J 3 bases, leaving 6 bases between the germline ends. Germline lookup yields CDR1 ENHRY and CDR2 SYGVKD. CDR3 in amino acids: CAISASEETQYF. The CDR3 DNA reads as TGTGCCATCAGTGCCAGTGAAGAGACCCAGTACTTC.

V is TRBV11-3 and J is TRBJ2-5; D is unresolved. V lost 2 bases and J lost 2, with 6 bases in between. Germline CDR1 SGHNT, CDR2 YENEEA. This CDR3 region has 13 residues. The CDR3 nucleotides read TGTGCCAGCAGCTTAAGCTCTCAAGAGACCCAGTACTTC. Residues: CASSLSSQETQYF.

About this clone itself: Other nucleotide sequences in the sample specify the same CDR3. This chain uses TRBV18 with TRBJ2-5; D gene ambiguous. Trimming shortened V by 0 bases and J by 1 base, and 12 bases separated the two germline ends. The CDR3 covers 16 residues. Germline values: CDR1 KGHSH, CDR2 LQKENI. The chain's CDR3 is CASSPPPFEPQETQYF. CDR3 nucleotides: TGTGCCAGCTCACCACCGCCGTTCGAGCCCCAAGAGACCCAGTACTTC.

The chain couples TRBV7-9 to TRBJ2-5; weak D call: TRBD1 (7 bases). The germline gives CDR1 SEHNR, CDR2 FQNEAQ (reference sequence). This CDR3 region has 15 residues. The V end lost 1 base, the J end lost 3 bases, and 12 bases lay between the germline ends. CDR3 in amino acids: CASSLEGAGKETQYF. CDR3 DNA sequence: TGTGCCAGCAGCTTAGAGGGGGCGGGAAAAGAGACCCAGTACTTC.

This chain joins TRBV12-5 and TRBJ2-7, with 13 bases aligning to TRBD2. CDR3 length: 14 residues. V trimming: 6 bases; J trimming: 5 bases; junction bases outside the gene matches: 4. From germline, CDR1 is LGHNT and CDR2 FRNRAP. The CDR3 bases are TGTGCTAGTGGGAGGACTAGCGGGAGAGACGAGCAGTACTTC. Translation gives CASGRTSGRDEQYF.

V and J are TRBV10-3 and TRBJ1-5; D possibly corresponds to TRBD1 (6 bases). CDR1 ENHRY and CDR2 SYGVKD come from the germline V gene. Trimming shortened V by 3 bases and J by 3 bases, and 12 bases separated the two germline ends. This CDR3 contains 15 residues. The DNA of the CDR3 is TGTGCCATCAGTGAAGGGGGTGTGGACAATCAGCCCCAGCATTTT. Its protein product is CAISEGGVDNQPQHF.

As regards this clone: Within the sample, other DNA sequences also encode this same CDR3. The CDR3 loop reads CASSSFNEQFF. CDR3 bases: TGTGCCAGCAGCTCATTCAATGAGCAGTTCTTC. This chain links TRBV11-2 with TRBJ2-1; D call uncertain. Germline-derived CDR1 and CDR2 are SGHAT and FQNNGV. Deletions cut 4 bases from V and 6 bases from J, with 4 bases between. This CDR3 spans 11 amino acids.

The table lists this clone with a count of one. This chain joins TRBV6-5 and TRBJ2-2; D not resolved. Trimming pared 11 bases from V and 3 bases from J, leaving 16 bases between. Germline-derived CDR1 and CDR2 are MNHEY and SVGAGI. This CDR3 has 14 residues. The chain's CDR3 is CAGRQDRYTGELFF. The DNA of the CDR3 is TGTGCCGGCCGGCAGGATCGGTACACCGGGGAGCTGTTTTTT.

Concerning this clone: Other nucleotide sequences in the sample specify the same CDR3. The V call is TRBV9, the J call TRBJ2-1; D is perhaps TRBD2 (6 bases). CDR3 length: 15 amino acids. The V and J ends lost 0 bases and 3 bases respectively, with 10 bases between them. Germline CDR1 is SGDLS and CDR2 is YYNGEE. This CDR3 is CASSVGLASYNEQFF. CDR3 sequence (DNA): TGTGCCAGCAGCGTAGGCCTAGCGAGCTACAATGAGCAGTTCTTC.

This chain uses TRBV7-6 with TRBJ2-7; no definite D call. Looked up from germline, CDR1 is SGHVS and CDR2 is FNYEAQ. Between the trimmed V and J ends, which lost 3 bases and 3 bases, there was a span of 15 bases. CDR3 length equals 15 residues. CDR3 nucleotides: TGTGCCAGCAGCTTGGGCTCAAATGGATTCTACGAGCAGTACTTC. Its translation: CASSLGSNGFYEQYF.

About this clone: Other DNA sequences in the same sample also yield this CDR3. This chain connects TRBV30 to TRBJ1-2; D is undetermined. There are 11 residues in the CDR3. Germline CDR1 and CDR2: GTSNPN and SVGIG (reference sequence). V was trimmed by 3 bases and J by 0 bases, leaving 2 bases between them. The DNA of the CDR3 is TGTGCCTGGAGCTCTAACTATGGCTACACCTTC. Translating gives CAWSSNYGYTF.

J is TRBJ2-3 and V is TRBV9, with D uncertain. V lost 2 bases, J lost 1 base, and 5 bases lay in between. The germline V gene encodes CDR1 SGDLS and CDR2 YYNGEE. CDR3 length equals 13 residues. The CDR3 region is CASSVPGTDTQYF. CDR3 sequence (DNA): TGTGCCAGCAGCGTGCCAGGCACAGATACGCAGTATTTT. The variable domain in full, with the rest retrieved from reference TRBV9 and TRBJ2-3, is DSGVTQTPKHLITATGQRVTLRCSPRSGDLSVYWYQQSLDQGLQFLIQYYNGEERAKGNILERFSAQQFPDLHSELNLSSLELGDSALYFCASSVPGTDTQYFGPGTRLTVL.

The chain carries TRBV19 and TRBJ2-1; TRBD2 agrees at 8 bases. With 3 bases clipped from V and 7 bases from J, the junction kept 8 bases outside the gene matches. The CDR3 loop spans 15 amino acids. Germline CDR1 is LNHDA and CDR2 is SQIVND (reference sequence). CDR3 DNA sequence: TGTGCCAGTAGTATTCCGGGACTAGGTACGAATGAGCAGTTCTTC. Its protein product is CASSIPGLGTNEQFF. The variable domain in full, with the rest retrieved from reference TRBV19 and TRBJ2-1, is DGGITQSPKYLFRKEGQNVTLSCEQNLNHDAMYWYRQDPGQGLRLIYYSQIVNDFQKGDIAEGYSVSREKKESFPLTVTSAQKNPTAFYLCASSIPGLGTNEQFFGPGTRLTVL.

The CDR3 nucleotides read TGTGCCAGCAGCCCGGGGATGGGGAACACTGAAGCTTTCTTT. Amino acid sequence: CASSPGMGNTEAFF. The chain is built from TRBV7-2 and TRBJ1-1, with unresolved D. Trimming removed 5 bases from V and 1 base from J, with 11 bases in between. The CDR3 totals 14 residues. In germline, CDR1 is SGHTA, CDR2 FQGNSA.

This chain connects TRBV6-6 to TRBJ1-2; 10 bases match TRBD1. The CDR3 contains 14 residues. From germline, CDR1 is MNHNY and CDR2 SVGAGI (reference sequence). The V and J ends lost 5 bases and 5 bases, in that order; junction bases with no gene match: 5. The CDR3 nucleotides read TGTGCCAGCAGTACAGGGACAGGGGAGTATGGCTACACCTTC. The encoded protein is CASSTGTGEYGYTF.

This chain links TRBV4-3 with TRBJ1-2; a possible D gene is TRBD1 (5 bases). The germline V gene has CDR1 LGHNA and CDR2 YSLEER. There are 13 residues in the CDR3. Trimming left V 1 base short and J 8 bases short, with 11 bases between. The CDR3 sequence: CASSQAGERGYTF. In DNA, the CDR3 is TGCGCCAGCAGCCAAGCGGGGGAGAGGGGCTACACCTTC.

The chain employs TRBV5-1 and TRBJ2-7, with D possibly TRBD2 on 5 matching bases. V lost 0 bases and J lost 7, with 14 bases in between. Germline V gene sequence: CDR1 SGHRS, CDR2 YFSETQ. This CDR3 spans 14 amino acids. The CDR3 bases are TGCGCCAGCAGCTTGGGCCAGAGGGCGGGTGAGCAGTACTTC. This encodes CASSLGQRAGEQYF. Combining the CDR3 with reference TRBV5-1 and TRBJ2-7 gives the whole variable domain KAGVTQTPRYLIKTRGQQVTLSCSPISGHRSVSWYQQTPGQGLQFLFEYFSETQRNKGNFPGRFSGRQFSNSRSEMNVSTLELGDSALYLCASSLGQRAGEQYFGPGTRLTVT.

The V and J genes are TRBV19 and TRBJ2-5; 10 bases are shared with TRBD2. Germline V lookup: CDR1 LNHDA, CDR2 SQIVND (reference sequence). The CDR3 contains 15 residues. Trimming removed 8 bases from V and 5 bases from J; junction bases left unmatched: 11. The CDR3 region has the DNA TGTGCCAGTTCCGGGGTAGCGGGAGGTATGGAGACCCAGTACTTC. Translation: CASSGVAGGMETQYF.

This chain uses TRBV30 with TRBJ1-1, with D possibly being TRBD1 (6 bases). The CDR3 length is 11 residues. The V end was cut by 7 bases, the J end by 10 bases, with 16 bases between. Germline assignment: CDR1 GTSNPN and CDR2 SVGIG (reference sequence). CDR3 residues: CASGVVGAAFF. The DNA for the CDR3 is TGTGCCTCTGGAGTGGTGGGGGCAGCTTTCTTT.

This chain connects TRBV7-3 to TRBJ2-2; D perhaps matches TRBD1 (5 bases). Germline CDR1 SGHTA, CDR2 FQGTGA. Deletions cut 1 base from V and 3 bases from J, with 12 bases between. The CDR3 consists of 16 residues. The CDR3 spells CASSLRSRTHTGELFF. The CDR3 coding sequence is TGTGCCAGCAGCTTAAGGTCCCGGACACACACCGGGGAGCTGTTTTTT.

This rearrangement joins TRBV30 to TRBJ2-5; D gene unclear. Germline-derived CDR1 and CDR2 are GTSNPN and SVGIG (reference sequence). This CDR3 is built from 11 residues. Trimming removed 4 bases from V and 2 bases from J, with 5 bases in between. The CDR3 nucleotides are TGTGCCTGGACAGAACAAGAGACCCAGTACTTC. Translation gives CAWTEQETQYF.